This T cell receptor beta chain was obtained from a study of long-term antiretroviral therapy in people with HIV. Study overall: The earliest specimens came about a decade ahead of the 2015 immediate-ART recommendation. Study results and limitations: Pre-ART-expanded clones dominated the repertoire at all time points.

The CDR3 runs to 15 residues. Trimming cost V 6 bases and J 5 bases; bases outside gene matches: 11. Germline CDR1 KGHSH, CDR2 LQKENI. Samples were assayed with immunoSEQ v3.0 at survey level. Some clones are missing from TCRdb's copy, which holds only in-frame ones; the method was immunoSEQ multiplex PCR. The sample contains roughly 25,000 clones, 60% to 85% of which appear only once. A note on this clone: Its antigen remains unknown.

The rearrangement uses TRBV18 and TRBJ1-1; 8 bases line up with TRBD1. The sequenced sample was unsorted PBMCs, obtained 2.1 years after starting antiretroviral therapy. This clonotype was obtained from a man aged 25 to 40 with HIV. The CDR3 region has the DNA TGTGCCAGCTCTCCTACAGGGGGGGCATGGACTGAAGCTTTCTTT. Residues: CASSPTGGAWTEAFF.